These 4 T cell receptor beta chains were all obtained from the same sample, sequenced in a study of cytomegalovirus exposure and HLA in healthy donors. Sequencing used immunoSEQ multiplex PCR; TCRdb keeps in-frame clones, though not all of them. The table records tens of thousands of clones, around 90% of them present only once. The specimen was PBMCs. These receptors came from a man between 18 and 29 years old in good health and CMV-seronegative.

The chain has TRBV27 and TRBJ2-3, with 9 bases that match TRBD2. This CDR3 is 16 amino acids long. After removal of 6 bases from V and 2 bases from J, the junction contained 9 bases not matched to a gene. Germline V gene lookup returns CDR1 MNHEY and CDR2 SMNVEV (reference sequence). CDR3 loop: CASSSPRTSVTDTQYF. CDR3 DNA sequence: TGTGCCAGCAGCAGTCCGAGGACTAGCGTCACAGATACGCAGTATTTT.

The CDR3 loop reads CASSSSSDYEQYF. CDR3 nucleotide sequence: TGTGCCAGCAGCTCATCTAGCGACTACGAGCAGTACTTC. This rearrangement joins TRBV9 to TRBJ2-7; possible D gene TRBD2, 6 bases. V lost 4 bases to trimming and J lost 3 bases, with 11 bases between them. The CDR3 is 13 residues long. Looked up from germline, CDR1 is SGDLS and CDR2 is YYNGEE.

V is TRBV19 and J is TRBJ2-1; 7 nucleotides agree with TRBD2. V trimming: 5 bases; J trimming: 0 bases; junction bases outside the gene matches: 7. The germline CDR1 and CDR2 sequences are LNHDA and SQIVND (reference sequence). The CDR3 runs 16 residues. CDR3 nucleotides: TGTGCCAGTAGTGACCTAGCGGAGAACTCCTACAATGAGCAGTTCTTC. Translated, it gives CASSDLAENSYNEQFF.

The chain couples TRBV28 to TRBJ2-5; tentatively, D is TRBD2 (6 bases). Germline V lookup: CDR1 MDHEN, CDR2 SYDVKM. The V gene lost 7 bases and the J gene lost 1 base, with 19 bases spanning the gap. The CDR3 spans 16 residues. The CDR3 bases are TGTGCCAGCACCCGCTCGGGAGCGCCCGCCCAAGAGACCCAGTACTTC. Translation gives CASTRSGAPAQETQYF.